Presented here are 8 T cell receptor beta chains from one specimen sequenced in a study of blood T cell repertoires in COVID-19. Here immunoSEQ multiplex PCR was the method, and the copy in TCRdb shows in-frame clones only, minus some. Here the sample spans 50,000 to 75,000 clones, 87% being singletons. The source material was peripheral blood. These receptors were collected from a man at least 80 years old in a cohort sampled during active COVID-19.

The chain recombines TRBV2 with TRBJ1-4; 8 bases are shared with TRBD1. The CDR3 extends over 13 amino acids. The V gene end was trimmed by 5 bases and the J gene end by 8 bases; junction bases not matched to a gene: 4. Germline V gene lookup returns CDR1 SNHLY and CDR2 FYNNEI. The CDR3 is CASSPTGEEKLFF. In DNA form, the CDR3 reads TGTGCCAGCAGTCCGACAGGGGAAGAAAAACTGTTTTTT.

This clone was seen more than once but under ten times. CDR3 in amino acids: CASSLSGGRRQPQHF. The DNA for the CDR3 is TGTGCCAGCAGTTTATCGGGGGGTAGGAGACAGCCCCAGCATTTT. The chain combines TRBV27 with TRBJ1-5; TRBD1 is a possible D gene (5 bases). Germline V lookup: CDR1 MNHEY, CDR2 SMNVEV (reference sequence). The CDR3 length is 15 residues. Trimming left V 0 bases short and J 7 bases short, with 13 bases between.

This sequence joins TRBV5-1 and TRBJ2-5; 9 positions agree with TRBD1. Per the germline V gene, CDR1 is SGHRS and CDR2 is YFSETQ. V was pared by 3 bases and J by 4 bases, with 4 bases of the junction left unmatched. The CDR3 contains 14 residues. Here the CDR3 DNA reads TGCGCCAGCAGCTCCCGGACAGGGGCAGAGACCCAGTACTTC. Translated: CASSSRTGAETQYF.

The chain recombines TRBV3-1 (or the pseudogene TRBV3-2) with TRBJ1-5; D is uncertain. CDR3 length equals 14 residues. The germline V and J ends were trimmed by 3 bases and 3 bases, with 9 bases remaining between them. Germline CDR1 is LGHDT and CDR2 is YNNKEL (reference sequence). The CDR3 protein is CASSQSGDNQPQHF. As DNA, the CDR3 is TGTGCCAGCAGCCAGTCCGGGGACAATCAGCCCCAGCATTTT.

CDR3 in amino acids: CASSLVLHDRGYGYTF. DNA of the CDR3: TGTGCCAGCAGCTTAGTCCTACATGACAGGGGCTATGGCTACACCTTC. This chain links TRBV7-2 with TRBJ1-2; 8 bases map to TRBD1. Trimming took 1 base from V and 4 from J; bases not matched to a gene: 8. This CDR3 is built from 16 residues. The germline gives CDR1 SGHTA, CDR2 FQGNSA.

J is TRBJ2-1 and V is TRBV27; 10 bases fit TRBD2. Germline V CDR1 and CDR2: MNHEY, SMNVEV (reference sequence). There are 17 residues in the CDR3. Trimming cost V 5 bases and J 0 bases; bases outside gene matches: 7. CDR3 in amino acids: CASSPRLAGRSYNEQFF. CDR3 nucleotide sequence: TGTGCCAGCAGTCCAAGACTAGCGGGCCGCTCCTACAATGAGCAGTTCTTC.

The chain has TRBV12-3 or TRBV12-4 and TRBJ1-3, with a weak D call TRBD1 (6 bases). This CDR3 region has 13 residues. The V end was cut by 6 bases, the J end by 5 bases, with 11 bases between. In DNA form, the CDR3 reads TGTGCCAGCAGCCGGGACACCAGAAACACCATATATTTT. Residues: CASSRDTRNTIYF.

This clone was observed a handful of times. The V call is TRBV6-2 or TRBV6-3, the J call TRBJ1-1, with 12 bases that match TRBD1. The CDR3 consists of 17 residues. V shed 0 bases, J shed 0 bases, and the junction held 2 bases outside the gene matches. Germline V gene lookup returns CDR1 MNHEY and CDR2 SVGEGT. The CDR3 coding sequence is TGTGCCAGCAGTTACTCGGGGACAGGGGGCTTGAACACTGAAGCTTTCTTT. This translates into CASSYSGTGGLNTEAFF.